The 11 T cell receptor beta chains below were found in one sample sequenced in a study of T cell clonotyping in hematopoietic cell transplantation (dated by TCRdb to the early 2020s). Taken with the paper, the label for time point translates to: recipient sample about 28 days before transplant, after cytoreduction. Library creation used the immunoSEQ multiplex PCR assay. Imported from immuneACCESS, the table was reduced by TCRdb to in-frame sequences with V and J called. These copies leave out some clones; in studies compared against another copy, an unresolved V gene accounts for under half, and the cause of the remainder is not known. Within this sample are more than 20,000 clones, with roughly 88% of them counted one time only. The top ten hold approximately 22% of the sample. The sequencing used peripheral blood mononuclear cells, collected before stem cell transplant. The receptors were gathered from a woman aged 60 to 75 with acute myeloid leukemia. Some clones in this sample may be carry-over from other donors' samples.

The V and J genes are TRBV2 and TRBJ1-1, with a weak D call TRBD1 (6 bases). Germline lookup yields CDR1 SNHLY and CDR2 FYNNEI. The CDR3 extends over 13 amino acids. V was pared by 2 bases and J by 5 bases, with 9 bases between. CDR3 sequence reads: CASSERTVTEAFF. In DNA form, the CDR3 reads TGTGCCAGCAGTGAAAGGACAGTTACTGAAGCTTTCTTT.

This clone is a singleton in its sample. This CDR3 reads CASSIGTDNQPQHF. The CDR3 bases are TGTGCCAGTAGTATAGGGACAGACAATCAGCCCCAGCATTTT. The chain uses TRBV19 and TRBJ1-5, with D perhaps matching TRBD1 (6 bases). This CDR3 is built from 14 residues. Germline CDR1 reads LNHDA; CDR2 reads SQIVND (reference sequence). Trimming took off 1 base at V and 3 bases at J, with 7 bases between the two ends. Full variable domain (remainder filled in from reference TRBV19 and TRBJ1-5): DGGITQSPKYLFRKEGQNVTLSCEQNLNHDAMYWYRQDPGQGLRLIYYSQIVNDFQKGDIAEGYSVSREKKESFPLTVTSAQKNPTAFYLCASSIGTDNQPQHFGDGTRLSIL.

The rearrangement links TRBV7-2 to TRBJ1-2, with D possibly matching TRBD1 (5 bases). Germline V CDR1 and CDR2: SGHTA, FQGNSA. The CDR3 runs 14 residues. Trimming shortened V by 1 base and J by 8 bases, and 14 bases separated the two germline ends. The CDR3 DNA reads TGTGCCAGCAGCTTAGTGTCCAGGGCTGAGGGCTACACCTTC. Protein sequence: CASSLVSRAEGYTF.

This chain uses TRBV7-3 with TRBJ2-1; tentative D call: TRBD1 (6 bases). The CDR3 contains 15 residues. CDR1 is SGHTA and CDR2 is FQGTGA in the germline V gene. Trimming cost V 5 bases and J 0 bases, with 11 bases left between them. CDR3 protein: CASSPGHNSYNEQFF. The CDR3, as DNA: TGTGCCAGCAGCCCGGGACATAACTCCTACAATGAGCAGTTCTTC. The complete variable domain, with remaining parts taken from reference TRBV7-3 and TRBJ2-1, reads GAGVSQTPSNKVTEKGKYVELRCDPISGHTALYWYRQSLGQGPEFLIYFQGTGAADDSGLPNDRFFAVRPEGSVSTLKIQRTERGDSAVYLCASSPGHNSYNEQFFGPGTRLTVL.

The chain uses TRBV11-1 and TRBJ2-5; 8 nucleotides agree with TRBD1. CDR3 length: 15 amino acids. V lost 3 bases, J lost 11 bases, and 14 bases stayed unmatched. CDR1 and CDR2 (germline): SGHAT, FQDESV (reference sequence). The CDR3 bases are TGTGCCAGCAGCTTTAGCAGTCAGGGGGCGTCCACGCAGTACTTC. Its translation: CASSFSSQGASTQYF.

The chain recombines TRBV5-4 with TRBJ2-7; the D is unclear. Between the trimmed V and J ends, which lost 4 bases and 0 bases, there was a span of 11 bases. The CDR3 spans 14 residues. Per germline, CDR1 SGHNT and CDR2 YYREEE (reference sequence). The CDR3 sequence is CASSGAPGSYEQYF. The CDR3 region has the DNA TGTGCCAGCAGCGGCGCGCCAGGCTCCTACGAGCAGTACTTC.

The chain uses TRBV6-1 and TRBJ2-7; D is unclear. Germline assignment: CDR1 MNHNS and CDR2 SASEGT. CDR3 length: 14 amino acids. V dropped 1 base and J dropped 0 bases, with 7 bases sitting between them. Written as DNA, the CDR3 is TGTGCCAGCAGTGAAGGCGACTCCTCCTACGAGCAGTACTTC. This sequence encodes CASSEGDSSYEQYF.

There are a few counts of this clone. The chain joins TRBV4-1 to TRBJ2-3; 8 positions agree with TRBD2. The CDR3 is made up of 17 amino acids. Germline V lookup: CDR1 MGHRA, CDR2 YSYEKL. V was pared by 1 base and J by 0 bases, with 6 bases of the junction left unmatched. The CDR3 loop reads CASSQAGSGASTDTQYF. The CDR3 DNA is TGCGCCAGCAGCCAAGCGGGTAGCGGGGCCAGCACAGATACGCAGTATTTT.

The gene calls are TRBV6-1 and TRBJ1-1, with TRBD1 identical over 8 bases. The CDR3 spans 15 residues. Germline V gives CDR1 MNHNS, CDR2 SASEGT. Germline trimming cut 5 bases from V and 1 base from J; bases unmatched to any gene: 6. The CDR3 spells CASSSRGLGNTEAFF. CDR3 nucleotides: TGTGCCAGCAGTAGCAGGGGGCTAGGGAACACTGAAGCTTTCTTT.

This clone was observed a few times. The rearrangement joins TRBV7-8 to TRBJ2-6, with D hard to call. Trimming stripped 4 bases from V and 1 base from J, with 17 bases between. CDR1 is SGHVS and CDR2 is FQNEAQ in the germline V gene. The CDR3 totals 18 residues. CDR3 in DNA: TGTGCCAGCAGCTCTATGGGTGGAACCACGTCTGGGGCCAACGTCCTGACTTTC. This gives the protein CASSSMGGTTSGANVLTF. The full variable domain, with the rest looked up from reference TRBV7-8 and TRBJ2-6, is GAGVSQSPRYKVAKRGQDVALRCDPISGHVSLFWYQQALGQGPEFLTYFQNEAQLDKSGLPSDRFFAERPEGSVSTLKIQRTQQEDSAVYLCASSSMGGTTSGANVLTFGAGSRLTVL.

The CDR3 is CSAGWLANTGELFF. DNA of the CDR3: TGCAGCGCCGGGTGGCTTGCCAACACCGGGGAGCTGTTTTTT. The rearrangement joins TRBV29-1 to TRBJ2-2; D not resolved. V lost 7 bases to trimming and J lost 2 bases, with 14 bases between them. The length of the CDR3 is 14 residues. Germline V gene data show CDR1 as SQVTM and CDR2 as ANQGSEA.